The rows below give T cell receptor beta chains drawn from one sample of a study of blood T cells in healthy people across ages. One entry per CDR3 protein results from TCRdb running MiXCR on the 5' RACE reads. The sample shows some 790,000 distinct CDR3 sequences, about 28% of them seen only once. The sample consisted of blood. These receptors all come from a woman older than 75 in good health. Each CDR3 is given with its conserved first and last residue. The D gene is left open where the match is weak. Clone size is stated in some rows and not others, as once, few, many or a class when expanded.

abundance	d_gene	v_gene	j_gene	CDR3aa	CDR3nt
many	NA	TRBV3-1	TRBJ2-4	CASSQDSAAKNIQYF	TGTGCCAGCAGCCAAGATTCGGCGGCCAAAAACATTCAGTACTTC
many	NA	TRBV20-1	TRBJ2-3	CSADGVGTDTQYF	TGCAGTGCTGATGGAGTGGGGACAGATACGCAGTATTTT
NA	NA	TRBV5-1	TRBJ1-4	CASSLNDREKLFF	TGCGCCAGCAGCTTAAATGACAGGGAAAAACTGTTTTTT
many	TRBD2	TRBV20-1	TRBJ2-2	CSARARGGTGELFF	TGCAGTGCTAGAGCTCGCGGGGGAACCGGGGAGCTGTTTTTT
many	TRBD1	TRBV11-3	TRBJ2-1	CASSLGNRGFNEQFF	TGTGCCAGCAGCTTAGGGAACAGGGGATTCAATGAGCAGTTCTTC
few	TRBD1	TRBV5-1	TRBJ1-6	CASSFDRGNLHF	TGCGCCAGCAGCTTTGACAGGGGTAACCTCCACTTT
NA	TRBD2	TRBV7-2	TRBJ2-3	CANSFSGGAADTQYF	TGCGCCAACAGCTTCAGCGGGGGGGCCGCTGATACGCAGTATTTT
many	NA	TRBV12-3/TRBV12-4	TRBJ2-1	CASSGTPPSGEQFF	TGTGCCAGCTCCGGGACTCCTCCCTCTGGGGAGCAGTTCTTC
NA	TRBD1	TRBV6-2/TRBV6-3	TRBJ2-3	CASSYPQGALWDTQYF	TGTGCCAGCAGTTACCCTCAGGGGGCATTATGGGATACGCAGTATTTT
NA	TRBD2	TRBV10-3	TRBJ2-3	CAISESIAGEADTQYF	TGTGCCATCAGTGAGTCAATAGCGGGAGAAGCAGATACGCAGTATTTT
NA	NA	TRBV14	TRBJ1-6	CASSQGRPDNSPLHF	TGTGCCAGCAGCCAAGGCCGACCCGATAATTCACCCCTCCACTTT
many	TRBD1	TRBV28	TRBJ2-7	CASGPMGTGSYEQYF	TGTGCCAGCGGGCCGATGGGGACAGGGAGCTACGAGCAGTACTTC